This T cell receptor (beta chain) was sequenced in a study of beta chain features in type 1 diabetes. Study-wide results and limits: Among patients with Type 1 diabetes, TCRB CDR3s were moderately but significantly shorter in every one of the four CD4+ subsets.

Every bit of the isolated RNA underwent reverse transcription, so sequencing read expressed TCRB transcripts. Assay used: immunoSEQ multiplex PCR; TCRdb lists only in-frame clones, some missing. The sample yields fewer than 400,000 clones, around 9.7% seen once. About this clone itself: What it binds is unknown.

Between the trimmed V and J ends, which lost 3 bases and 1 base, there was a span of 11 bases. The germline gives CDR1 SQVTM, CDR2 ANQGSEA. The CDR3 covers 14 residues. Material: central memory CD4+ T cells from blood. The sequence was obtained from a man in his thirties or forties with type 1 diabetes. The chain carries TRBV29-1 and TRBJ2-3; D remains unclear. The CDR3 spells CSVDGMVGTDTQYF. The CDR3 bases are TGCAGCGTTGACGGAATGGTTGGCACAGATACGCAGTATTTT.